One TCR beta chain is described in this entry. Its antigen is currently unknown. The data were taken from a study of T cells after yellow fever vaccination. Study overall: Preparation used SMART-Seq v4 Ultra Low Input for the low-cell-number fractions.

Each CDR3 protein is one row after TCRdb ran MiXCR on the 5' RACE reads. The sample consists of 180,000 or so distinct CDR3 sequences, 11% of them appearing once. Unmatched junction bases numbered 4, after V lost 5 bases and J lost 2 bases. Germline V gene data show CDR1 as DFQATT and CDR2 as SNEGSKA (reference sequence). CDR3 length equals 15 residues. Whole-study results and caveats: Reappearance after the booster was observed for most primary-vaccination clones (96% CD4, about 90% CD8).

The gene calls are TRBV20-1 and TRBJ2-4; 12 nucleotides line up with TRBD2. The sequenced sample was CD8+ T cells sorted from PBMCs, obtained 15 days after the yellow fever booster vaccination. The TCR originated in a young man who received the YFV17D yellow fever vaccine. The CDR3 loop reads CSALTSGGSKNIQYF. The CDR3 DNA follows: TGCAGTGCTCTGACTAGCGGGGGTTCCAAAAACATTCAGTACTTC.